This is a list of T cell receptor beta chains from one sample in a study of blood T cell repertoires in COVID-19. Assay: immunoSEQ multiplex PCR; the TCRdb copy retains only in-frame clones and omits some. The data show fewer than 350,000 clones, 81% seen once. The sample taken for sequencing was peripheral blood. The receptors shown here come from a woman aged 60-75 years with active or convalescent COVID-19. Both conserved end residues are part of each CDR3. The order of the fields is D gene, clone size, J gene, V gene, CDR3 DNA, CDR3 protein. A D gene is named only where the DNA matches it firmly. The size entry is marked missing in some rows and otherwise reads once, few, many or a size class.

TRBD1 | NA | TRBJ2-3 | TRBV19 | TGTGCCAGTAGTTCAGACAGGGGGGGGCCCACAGATACGCAGTATTTT | CASSSDRGGPTDTQYF
TRBD1 | NA | TRBJ1-2 | TRBV19 | TGTGCCAGTAGTTCGGCCGGGACAGCCTATGGCTACACCTTC | CASSSAGTAYGYTF
TRBD1 | NA | TRBJ1-4 | TRBV6-5 | TGTGCCAGCAGCCCCTCTACAGGGGGGGAAAAACTGTTTTTT | CASSPSTGGEKLFF
NA | NA | TRBJ2-1 | TRBV27 | TGTGCCAGCAGCTTGACAAGAAACAATGAGCAGTTCTTC | CASSLTRNNEQFF
TRBD1 | NA | TRBJ1-1 | TRBV18 | TGTGCCAGCTCACCCAGGGGGACGGGGAACACTGAAGCTTTCTTT | CASSPRGTGNTEAFF
NA | NA | TRBJ1-4 | TRBV19 | TGTGCCAGTAGTAGGCGGCATGCAACTAATGAAAAACTGTTTTTT | CASSRRHATNEKLFF
NA | few | TRBJ2-5 | TRBV7-8 | TGTGCCAGCAGCCCCACGTCAGGGGTCGGTGAGACCCAGTACTTC | CASSPTSGVGETQYF
NA | NA | TRBJ1-6 | TRBV10-2 | TGCGCCAGCAGTATCATACTAGGACAGTATAATTCACCCCTCCACTTT | CASSIILGQYNSPLHF
NA | once | TRBJ1-1 | TRBV3-1/TRBV3-2 | TGTGCCAGCAGCCATCACGGGAACACTGAAGCTTTCTTT | CASSHHGNTEAFF
NA | NA | TRBJ1-1 | TRBV9 | TGTGCCAGCAGCGTAGCTACGGGTGGGGCCGGCGGACCTGAAGCTTTCTTT | CASSVATGGAGGPEAFF
TRBD1 | once | TRBJ1-6 | TRBV5-5 | TGTGCCAGCAGCTCGACAATACGGACAGGGGATAATTCACCCCTCCACTTT | CASSSTIRTGDNSPLHF
TRBD1 | NA | TRBJ1-1 | TRBV10-3 | TGTGCCATCAGCCTTCGAACAGGGGGCAGGGACACTGAAGCTTTCTTT | CAISLRTGGRDTEAFF
TRBD1 | few | TRBJ1-1 | TRBV19 | TGTGCCAGTACTCCCAGGGGGAGGAACACTGAAGCTTTCTTT | CASTPRGRNTEAFF
NA | NA | TRBJ1-1 | TRBV9 | TGTGCCAGCAGCGCCGGGGGGAACACTGAAGCTTTCTTT | CASSAGGNTEAFF
TRBD2 | NA | TRBJ2-1 | TRBV3-1/TRBV3-2 | TGTGCCAGCAGCTCTAGCGGGGGCTTCTACAATGAGCAGTTCTTC | CASSSSGGFYNEQFF
TRBD1 | NA | TRBJ1-3 | TRBV7-9 | TGTGCCAGCAGCTTAGCAACAGGGGGCAATCTTGGAAACACCATATATTTT | CASSLATGGNLGNTIYF
TRBD1 | NA | TRBJ2-1 | TRBV5-3 | TGTGCCAGAAGCTTGTGTTTGTCGGGAGCCGGGACAGGGGGCAATGAGCAGTTCTTC | CARSLCLSGAGTGGNEQFF
TRBD1 | NA | TRBJ1-2 | TRBV5-4 | TGTGCCAGCAGCTTGGGGGGCGGGACAGGGCTTCTCGGCTATGGCTACACCTTC | CASSLGGGTGLLGYGYTF
NA | NA | TRBJ1-1 | TRBV7-9 | TGTGCCAGCAGCCCGCCAGGGTATGGCACTGAAGCTTTCTTT | CASSPPGYGTEAFF
TRBD1 | few | TRBJ1-1 | TRBV18 | TGTGCCAGCTCACCCTCCGGGACAGACACCTACACTGAAGCTTTCTTT | CASSPSGTDTYTEAFF
TRBD1 | few | TRBJ1-2 | TRBV29-1 | TGCAGCGTTGAAGCAGGGGGGGGCTACACCTTC | CSVEAGGGYTF
TRBD2 | NA | TRBJ2-5 | TRBV4-2 | TGTGCCAGCAGCCAAGGCGGGACTAGCGGGGGGCAACAAGAGACCCAGTACTTC | CASSQGGTSGGQQETQYF
TRBD2 | NA | TRBJ2-1 | TRBV28 | TGTGCCAGCGTCAGGCAAGCGGGGGGGTTCGACAATGAGCAGTTCTTC | CASVRQAGGFDNEQFF
TRBD1 | NA | TRBJ1-1 | TRBV5-1 | TGCGCCAGCAGCTTGGGGACAGGAAGAATGAACACTGAAGCTTTCTTT | CASSLGTGRMNTEAFF
NA | NA | TRBJ1-2 | TRBV3-1/TRBV3-2 | TGTGCCAGCAGCCCAGTACAGACTAACTATGGCTACACCTTC | CASSPVQTNYGYTF
TRBD2 | NA | TRBJ2-5 | TRBV15 | TGTGCCACCAGCAGAGATCACGTAGCGGGGGGCCGGAACCAAGAGACCCAGTACTTC | CATSRDHVAGGRNQETQYF
NA | NA | TRBJ2-1 | TRBV5-1 | TGCGCCAGCAGCTTACAGGGGAGGTACAATGAGCAGTTCTTC | CASSLQGRYNEQFF
NA | NA | TRBJ1-4 | TRBV19 | TGTGCCAGTAGTATGTCCTACAGGGCAACTAATGAAAAACTGTTTTTT | CASSMSYRATNEKLFF
NA | NA | TRBJ2-3 | TRBV5-1 | TGCGCCAGCAGCTTGGCCGGGAAAGTGGCAGATACGCAGTATTTT | CASSLAGKVADTQYF
TRBD2 | NA | TRBJ2-2 | TRBV4-2 | TGTGCCAGCAGCCAGAATAGTAGGCTAGCGGTGAACACCGGGGAGCTGTTTTTT | CASSQNSRLAVNTGELFF
NA | NA | TRBJ2-2 | TRBV5-6 | TGTGCCAGCAGCCGCATGGCACAGGCGCTCACGAACACCGGGGAGCTGTTTTTT | CASSRMAQALTNTGELFF
TRBD1 | NA | TRBJ1-5 | TRBV7-6 | TGTGCCAGCAGCTCCTTCCAGGGGGCCGGTCAGCCCCAGCATTTT | CASSSFQGAGQPQHF
TRBD2 | NA | TRBJ2-1 | TRBV3-1/TRBV3-2 | TGTGCCAGCAGCCAAGTCTCTAGCGGGGGGGCCCGGAATGAGCAGTTCTTC | CASSQVSSGGARNEQFF
TRBD1 | NA | TRBJ1-3 | TRBV9 | TGTGCCAGCAGCGTAGGATGGAGGGGGCGAGGAAACACCATATATTTT | CASSVGWRGRGNTIYF
NA | NA | TRBJ2-7 | TRBV27 | TGTGCCAGCACTCGGGGGTTCTCCTACGAGCAGTACTTC | CASTRGFSYEQYF
NA | NA | TRBJ1-1 | TRBV19 | TGTGCCAGTAGTATAGATTATTCGGTGACTGAAGCTTTCTTT | CASSIDYSVTEAFF
NA | many | TRBJ1-2 | TRBV9 | TGTGCCAGCAGCGGAGTTCACTTC | CASSGVHF
NA | NA | TRBJ1-6 | TRBV5-3 | TGTGCCAGAAGTCAAGGGGTACATTCCTCACCCCTCCACTTT | CARSQGVHSSPLHF
TRBD2 | NA | TRBJ2-5 | TRBV6-2/TRBV6-3 | TGTGCCAGCAGCCCCCAAGGGGTAGCGGGGGAAGAGACCCAGTACTTC | CASSPQGVAGEETQYF
NA | NA | TRBJ2-2 | TRBV12-3/TRBV12-4 | TGTGCCAGCAGTCACACGAACACCGGGGAGCTGTTTTTT | CASSHTNTGELFF
NA | NA | TRBJ1-4 | TRBV3-1/TRBV3-2 | TGTGCCAGCAGCCCCCCCCAAGCAGGCAGGGAAAAACTGTTTTTT | CASSPPQAGREKLFF
TRBD1 | NA | TRBJ2-5 | TRBV18 | TGTGCCAGCTCACTTGGGACAGGCCAAGAGACCCAGTACTTC | CASSLGTGQETQYF
NA | NA | TRBJ1-6 | TRBV7-6 | TGTGCCAGCAGCTCCGAAGGGGGATCCAGCTCAATTCCCCTCCACTTT | CASSSEGGSSSIPLHF
NA | NA | TRBJ2-7 | TRBV4-3 | TGCGCCAGCAGCCAGAGCCGGGTCTCCTACGAGCAGTACTTC | CASSQSRVSYEQYF
TRBD1 | once | TRBJ1-1 | TRBV10-3 | TGTGCCATTAGAGAAACGACAGGGGGTAGCGCTGAAGCTTTCTTT | CAIRETTGGSAEAFF
NA | NA | TRBJ2-2 | TRBV7-8 | TGTGCCAGCAGCTTGACCCCCCCAACAAGGAGGGGCGGGGAGCTGTTTTTT | CASSLTPPTRRGGELFF
NA | NA | TRBJ1-2 | TRBV30 | TGTGCCTGGAGCCCTCCAGGGTTTGCTAACTATGGCTACACCTTC | CAWSPPGFANYGYTF
TRBD1 | NA | TRBJ1-1 | TRBV12-5 | TGTGCTAGTGGCCCACCGGGACAGGGTGGAGCTTTCTTT | CASGPPGQGGAFF
NA | once | TRBJ1-5 | TRBV6-5 | TGTGCCAGCAAAAGAGGAGGGCCTGATCAGCCCCAGCATTTT | CASKRGGPDQPQHF
TRBD2 | NA | TRBJ2-4 | TRBV6-1 | TGTGCCAGCAGTGAACGGGCTAGCGGGGGATCAAGGGTCAAAAACATTCAGTACTTC | CASSERASGGSRVKNIQYF